The 9 T cell receptor beta chains reported below all come from one sample, sequenced in a study of OX40 agonist ivuxolimab in advanced cancers. Generated by immunoSEQ multiplex PCR, the TCRdb table keeps only in-frame clones and is missing some. The profile shows 12,000 or so clones, approximately 75% of them singletons. The sequences come from CD4+ or CD8+ T cells sorted from blood, collected in a trial of the OX40 agonist ivuxolimab. The origin of the receptors is an adult with an advanced solid tumor such as melanoma, head and neck, liver or kidney cancer.

This clone has only one observation. V gene TRBV28 combines with J gene TRBJ2-5; D possibly corresponds to TRBD1 (6 bases). This CDR3 spans 15 amino acids. The ends were cut back, 2 bases at V and 3 bases at J, with 13 bases in the middle. Germline CDR1 reads MDHEN; CDR2 reads SYDVKM. CDR3 loop: CASSLPLGGEETQYF. The CDR3 DNA reads as TGTGCCAGCAGTTTACCGCTAGGGGGTGAAGAGACCCAGTACTTC. The variable domain in full, completed from reference TRBV28 and TRBJ2-5, reads DVKVTQSSRYLVKRTGEKVFLECVQDMDHENMFWYRQDPGLGLRLIYFSYDVKMKEKGDIPEGYSVSREKKERFSLILESASTNQTSMYLCASSLPLGGEETQYFGPGTRLLVL.

This chain joins TRBV5-6 and TRBJ1-1; D is unresolved. CDR3 size: 12 residues. Trimming stripped 0 bases from V and 5 bases from J, with 5 bases between. Germline CDR1 is SGHDT and CDR2 is YYEEEE. The CDR3 loop reads CASSLGRTEAFF. The CDR3 bases are TGTGCCAGCAGCTTGGGAAGGACTGAAGCTTTCTTT.

For the CDR3, the DNA is TGCGCCAGCAGCCCGGGACAGGATTACACCTTC. Translated: CASSPGQDYTF. The rearrangement uses TRBV5-1 and TRBJ1-2; 8 nucleotides align to TRBD1. In germline, CDR1 is SGHRS, CDR2 YFSETQ. The CDR3 runs to 11 residues. Trimming removed 4 bases from V and 11 bases from J; junction bases left unmatched: 4.

The chain uses TRBV19 and TRBJ2-1; 8 bases line up with TRBD2. In germline, CDR1 is LNHDA, CDR2 SQIVND (reference sequence). Trimming cost V 6 bases and J 8 bases; bases outside gene matches: 3. The CDR3 is 12 residues long. CDR3 sequence: CASSGAGDEQFF. As DNA, the CDR3 is TGTGCCAGTAGCGGAGCGGGAGATGAGCAGTTCTTC.

The rearrangement uses TRBV19 and TRBJ2-7; D not resolved. Germline V gene data show CDR1 as LNHDA and CDR2 as SQIVND (reference sequence). Between the trimmed V and J ends, which lost 1 base and 5 bases, there was a span of 6 bases. The CDR3 consists of 12 residues. CDR3 in DNA: TGTGCCAGTAGTATAGGGTGGGACGAGCAGTACTTC. Residues: CASSIGWDEQYF.

This clone is a singleton in its sample. The chain is built from TRBV4-2 and TRBJ1-2, with TRBD1 identical over 9 bases. Looked up from germline, CDR1 is LGHNA and CDR2 is YNFKEQ. The CDR3 has 15 residues. Unmatched junction bases numbered 7, after V lost 2 bases and J lost 6 bases. CDR3 sequence (DNA): TGTGCCAGCAGCCAAAGGACAGGGGTGTTTAATGGCTACACCTTC. Amino acids: CASSQRTGVFNGYTF.

This chain joins TRBV4-1 and TRBJ2-7; 8 bases fit TRBD2. V shed 0 bases, J shed 3 bases, and the junction held 1 base outside the gene matches. The CDR3 is 14 residues long. Germline V gives CDR1 MGHRA, CDR2 YSYEKL. CDR3 sequence (DNA): TGCGCCAGCAGCCAAGATCGGGGGGGCTACGAGCAGTACTTC. Translated, it gives CASSQDRGGYEQYF.

A few counts support this clone. The genes are TRBV12-5 and TRBJ1-5, with D tentatively TRBD1 (5 bases). V shed 7 bases and J shed 4 bases, with 11 bases lying between them. This CDR3 comprises 13 residues. Germline V CDR1 and CDR2: LGHNT, FRNRAP. The CDR3 reads CASARDENQPQHF. The CDR3 coding sequence is TGTGCTAGTGCCCGGGACGAAAATCAGCCCCAGCATTTT.

In nucleotides, the CDR3 is TGTGCCAGCAGCGTCGGCAGCAATGAGCAGTTCTTC. The encoded protein is CASSVGSNEQFF. V usage is TRBV9 and J usage is TRBJ2-1; D unclear. V lost 2 bases and J lost 6, with 6 bases in between. The CDR3 totals 12 residues. From germline, CDR1 is SGDLS and CDR2 YYNGEE.